Below, 20 T cell receptor beta chains from the same sample are listed, as sequenced in a study of blood T cell repertoires in COVID-19. TCRdb's table, derived via immunoSEQ multiplex PCR, lists solely in-frame clones and lacks some. The sample has around 200,000 clones, about 85% seen once. The sample taken for sequencing was PBMCs or T cells enriched from blood (not recorded which). These receptors all come from a man aged 40-49 years who had recovered from COVID-19.

The chain has TRBV2 and TRBJ1-2, with D maybe TRBD1 (5 bases). V gave up 6 bases and J gave up 3 bases, with 14 bases separating them. The CDR3 covers 14 residues. Germline V gives CDR1 SNHLY, CDR2 FYNNEI. The CDR3 DNA follows: TGTGCCAGCAGGATGTTACAGGACGACTATGGCTACACCTTC. Encoded protein: CASRMLQDDYGYTF.

The chain has TRBV30 and TRBJ1-4; D gene uncertain. CDR1 is GTSNPN and CDR2 is SVGIG in the germline V gene (reference sequence). The germline V and J ends were trimmed by 1 base and 7 bases, with 13 bases remaining between them. The CDR3 length is 14 residues. For the CDR3, the DNA is TGTGCCTGGAGTGAACAGAGCATATCTGAAAAACTGTTTTTT. Protein product: CAWSEQSISEKLFF.

The chain employs TRBV13 and TRBJ1-2, with D possibly matching TRBD1 (6 bases). The CDR3 runs to 15 residues. Looked up from germline, CDR1 is PRHDT and CDR2 is FYEKMQ (reference sequence). Trimming cost V 1 base and J 6 bases, with 15 bases left between them. The CDR3 loop is CASSLVRGQKDGYTF. CDR3 bases: TGTGCCAGCAGCTTAGTAAGAGGACAGAAAGATGGCTACACCTTC. The entire variable domain, with the rest obtained from reference TRBV13 and TRBJ1-2, is as follows: AAGVIQSPRHLIKEKRETATLKCYPIPRHDTVYWYQQGPGQDPQFLISFYEKMQSDKGSIPDRFSAQQFSDYHSELNMSSLELGDSALYFCASSLVRGQKDGYTFGSGTRLTVV.

The rearrangement joins TRBV28 to TRBJ1-6, with D hard to call. The germline V and J ends were trimmed by 2 bases and 6 bases, with 17 bases remaining between them. Germline V CDR1 and CDR2: MDHEN, SYDVKM. The CDR3 totals 17 residues. The CDR3 DNA reads TGTGCCAGCAGTTTAGTGGCCCCGGCAGACTTTAATTCACCCCTCCACTTT. Encoded protein: CASSLVAPADFNSPLHF.

This clone was recorded a few times. The J gene is TRBJ2-7, the V gene TRBV6-5; possible D gene TRBD1, 6 bases. CDR3 length equals 13 residues. The germline CDR1 and CDR2 sequences are MNHEY and SVGAGI. Trimming left V 3 bases short and J 3 bases short, with 9 bases between. CDR3 DNA: TGTGCCAGCAGTTATCCGGACAGCTACGAGCAGTACTTC. Residues: CASSYPDSYEQYF.

The rearrangement uses TRBV4-2 and TRBJ2-7, with D possibly matching TRBD2 (6 bases). Germline values: CDR1 LGHNA, CDR2 YNFKEQ. The CDR3 runs 14 residues. The V end lost 1 base, the J end lost 5 bases, and 12 bases lay between the germline ends. The CDR3 loop is CASSQAGARNEQYF. Written as DNA, the CDR3 is TGTGCCAGCAGCCAAGCGGGAGCTAGGAACGAGCAGTACTTC.

This clone has just one count. Different DNA sequences within this sample yield the same CDR3. The rearrangement uses TRBV28 and TRBJ1-2; no reliable D call. V was shortened by 6 bases and J by 4 bases, with 6 bases between the two germline ends. CDR3 length equals 11 residues. CDR1 and CDR2 (germline): MDHEN, SYDVKM. CDR3 sequence: CASSSGYGYTF. For the CDR3, the DNA is TGTGCCAGCAGCAGCGGCTATGGCTACACCTTC.

Only a few counts were recorded for this clone. The rearrangement links TRBV7-9 to TRBJ1-1, with TRBD1 matching 9 bases. Per the germline V gene, CDR1 is SEHNR and CDR2 is FQNEAQ (reference sequence). The CDR3 consists of 14 residues. V was clipped by 5 bases and J by 3 bases; unmatched bases: 4. The CDR3 loop reads CASSRTGVDTEAFF. The CDR3 nucleotides are TGTGCCAGCAGCCGGACAGGGGTTGACACTGAAGCTTTCTTT.

V gene TRBV6-5 combines with J gene TRBJ1-1; 7 bases are a match to TRBD1. The V and J ends lost 2 bases and 5 bases, in that order; junction bases with no gene match: 5. Germline-derived CDR1 and CDR2 are MNHEY and SVGAGI. This CDR3 is 14 amino acids long. The CDR3 region is CASSYRGRWTEAFF. The CDR3 region has the DNA TGTGCCAGCAGTTACAGGGGGCGATGGACTGAAGCTTTCTTT.

This chain uses TRBV4-1 with TRBJ1-5; a possible D gene is TRBD1 (5 bases). This CDR3 is 20 amino acids long. V lost 0 bases and J lost 0, with 21 bases in between. CDR1 and CDR2 from the germline V gene are MGHRA and YSYEKL. CDR3 nucleotide sequence: TGCGCCAGCAGCCAAGACGGTTTATTTGTTCAGGGCAATAGCAATCAGCCCCAGCATTTT. It specifies CASSQDGLFVQGNSNQPQHF.

This chain links TRBV14 with TRBJ2-7; 9 bases match TRBD1. The germline V gene encodes CDR1 SGHDN and CDR2 FVKESK. The V gene end was trimmed by 3 bases and the J gene end by 0 bases; junction bases not matched to a gene: 3. The CDR3 consists of 15 residues. In DNA form, the CDR3 reads TGTGCCAGCAGCCAGGGGACAGGGCTCTCCTACGAGCAGTACTTC. Its translation: CASSQGTGLSYEQYF. The variable domain in full, with the rest retrieved from reference TRBV14 and TRBJ2-7, is EAGVTQFPSHSVIEKGQTVTLRCDPISGHDNLYWYRRVMGKEIKFLLHFVKESKQDESGMPNNRFLAERTGGTYSTLKVQPAELEDSGVYFCASSQGTGLSYEQYFGPGTRLTVT.

This clone has a single count. The sample carries other DNA sequences with the same CDR3. CDR3 region: CASSLAGGYEQYF. CDR3 bases: TGTGCCAGCAGTTTAGCAGGGGGCTACGAGCAGTACTTC. The rearrangement joins TRBV28 to TRBJ2-7, with TRBD1 matching over 7 bases. CDR1 and CDR2 from the germline V gene are MDHEN and SYDVKM. The ends lost 2 bases at V and 3 bases at J; junction bases unmatched: 1. The CDR3 sequence is 13 residues long.

The chain employs TRBV28 and TRBJ2-1; TRBD2 matches 7 bases. Germline trimming cut 11 bases from V and 10 bases from J; bases unmatched to any gene: 14. The CDR3 runs to 13 residues. Germline CDR1 MDHEN, CDR2 SYDVKM. Here the CDR3 reads CAVRLASGREQFF. DNA of the CDR3: TGTGCCGTCCGGTTGGCTAGCGGAAGGGAGCAGTTCTTC.

This clone was seen once. The chain carries TRBV2 and TRBJ2-2, with 10 bases that match TRBD2. In germline, CDR1 is SNHLY, CDR2 FYNNEI. This CDR3 region has 15 residues. V lost 7 bases and J lost 8; bases outside the gene matches: 10. The CDR3 coding sequence is TGTGCCAGCACCCGAGGGCTAGCGGGAGTGGGGGAGCTGTTTTTT. This sequence encodes CASTRGLAGVGELFF.

J is TRBJ2-5 and V is TRBV6-5; 7 bases fit TRBD1. The germline gives CDR1 MNHEY, CDR2 SVGAGI. The CDR3 sequence is 15 residues long. The ends lost 5 bases at V and 1 base at J; junction bases unmatched: 7. The CDR3 region has the DNA TGTGCCAGCAGTCAACAGGGGATCCCCCAAGAGACCCAGTACTTC. Translating it yields CASSQQGIPQETQYF.

In this sample, this clone turned up once. The chain recombines TRBV7-8 with TRBJ2-7, with 7 bases aligning to TRBD1. CDR1 SGHVS and CDR2 FQNEAQ come from the germline V gene. V lost 8 bases, J lost 5 bases, and 9 bases stayed unmatched. The CDR3 has 13 amino acids. The CDR3 region has the DNA TGTGCCAGCTTTTCGGGACAGTTCGACGAGCAGTACTTC. Its translation: CASFSGQFDEQYF.

The chain carries TRBV6-6 and TRBJ2-5; D unresolved. CDR1 and CDR2 (germline): MNHNY, SVGAGI (reference sequence). Trimming cost V 4 bases and J 2 bases, with 8 bases left between them. CDR3 length: 13 amino acids. The CDR3 reads CASSSDTQETQYF. The CDR3 DNA reads as TGTGCCAGCAGTTCAGACACACAAGAGACCCAGTACTTC.

The chain couples TRBV19 to TRBJ2-3; possible D gene TRBD1, 7 bases. The CDR3 length is 15 residues. The germline V gene encodes CDR1 LNHDA and CDR2 SQIVND (reference sequence). The V end lost 4 bases, the J end lost 1 base, and 12 bases lay between the germline ends. The CDR3: CASSKEGAGTDTQYF. In nucleotides, the CDR3 is TGTGCCAGTAGTAAGGAGGGGGCAGGCACAGATACGCAGTATTTT. Complete variable domain (other parts from reference TRBV19 and TRBJ2-3): DGGITQSPKYLFRKEGQNVTLSCEQNLNHDAMYWYRQDPGQGLRLIYYSQIVNDFQKGDIAEGYSVSREKKESFPLTVTSAQKNPTAFYLCASSKEGAGTDTQYFGPGTRLTVL.

The V and J genes are TRBV4-1 and TRBJ2-7, with a weak D call TRBD2 (6 bases). Per the germline V gene, CDR1 is MGHRA and CDR2 is YSYEKL. This CDR3 spans 15 amino acids. Trimming removed 3 bases at V and 4 bases at J, with 16 bases between. The CDR3 nucleotides are TGCGCCAGCAGCCAGGCCCCACTAGCAAGGTACGAGCAGTACTTC. This translates into CASSQAPLARYEQYF.

In its sample, this clone was seen once. The rearrangement uses TRBV11-2 and TRBJ1-1, with D uncertain. The CDR3 spans 14 residues. Germline CDR1 and CDR2: SGHAT and FQNNGV. Trimming stripped 5 bases from V and 11 bases from J, with 21 bases between. The CDR3 sequence is CASSPPRQPFLAFF. The CDR3 nucleotides read TGTGCCAGCAGCCCCCCGAGGCAACCTTTCCTGGCTTTCTTT.